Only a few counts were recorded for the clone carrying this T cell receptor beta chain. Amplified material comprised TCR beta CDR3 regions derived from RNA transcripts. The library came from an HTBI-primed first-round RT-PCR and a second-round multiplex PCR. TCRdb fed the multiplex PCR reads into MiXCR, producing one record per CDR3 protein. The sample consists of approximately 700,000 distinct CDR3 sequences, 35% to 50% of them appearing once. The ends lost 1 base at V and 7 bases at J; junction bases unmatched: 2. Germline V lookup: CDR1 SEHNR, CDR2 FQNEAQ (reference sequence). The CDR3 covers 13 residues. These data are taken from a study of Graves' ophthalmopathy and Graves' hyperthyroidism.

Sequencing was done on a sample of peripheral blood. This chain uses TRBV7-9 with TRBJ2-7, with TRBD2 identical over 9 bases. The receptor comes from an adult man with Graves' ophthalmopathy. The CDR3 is CASSLGTSGEQYF. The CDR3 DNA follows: TGTGCCAGCAGCTTAGGCACTAGCGGGGAGCAGTACTTC. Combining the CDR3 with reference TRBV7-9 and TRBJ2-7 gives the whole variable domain DTGVSQNPRHKITKRGQNVTFRCDPISEHNRLYWYRQTLGQGPEFLTYFQNEAQLEKSRLLSDRFSAERPKGSFSTLEIQRTEQGDSAMYLCASSLGTSGEQYFGPGTRLTVT.